A selection of T cell receptor beta chains follows, all from one sample in a study of T cell responses to AZD1222 COVID-19 vaccine. The assay was immunoSEQ multiplex PCR, and TCRdb's table has in-frame clones only and misses some. The sample holds tens of thousands of clones, approximately 80% seen once. Sequenced here: peripheral blood, sampled on day 0 of AZD1222 vaccination. The receptor set was obtained from an adult in good health. CDR3s include the opening cysteine and the closing phenylalanine or tryptophan. Fields, in order: clone size, J gene, D gene, V gene, CDR3 protein, CDR3 DNA. D genes are given only for firm matches. Not every row has a clone size; where given, it reads once, few, many or a size class.

clone size: NA; J gene: TRBJ2-7; D gene: TRBD2; V gene: TRBV2; CDR3 protein: CAITGGGSHEQYF; CDR3 DNA: TGTGCCATCACCGGGGGAGGGTCCCACGAGCAGTACTTC
clone size: few; J gene: TRBJ1-1; D gene: NA; V gene: TRBV24-1; CDR3 protein: CATSAAGNTEAFF; CDR3 DNA: TGTGCCACCAGTGCGGCGGGAAACACTGAAGCTTTCTTT
clone size: NA; J gene: TRBJ1-6; D gene: NA; V gene: TRBV3-1/TRBV3-2; CDR3 protein: CASSQEESSPLHF; CDR3 DNA: TGTGCCAGCAGCCAAGAAGAATCCTCACCCCTCCACTTT
clone size: few; J gene: TRBJ1-2; D gene: NA; V gene: TRBV2; CDR3 protein: CASSEGKGGYTF; CDR3 DNA: TGTGCCAGCAGTGAAGGGAAGGGAGGCTACACCTTC
clone size: once; J gene: TRBJ2-3; D gene: NA; V gene: TRBV6-6; CDR3 protein: CASSSRLGTDTQYF; CDR3 DNA: TGTGCCAGCAGTTCCCGACTGGGCACAGATACGCAGTATTTT
clone size: NA; J gene: TRBJ2-7; D gene: TRBD1; V gene: TRBV4-1; CDR3 protein: CASSQPKDRVMGEQYF; CDR3 DNA: TGCGCCAGCAGCCAACCGAAGGACAGGGTCATGGGCGAGCAGTACTTC
clone size: NA; J gene: TRBJ2-6; D gene: NA; V gene: TRBV2; CDR3 protein: CASSDSNGSGANVLTF; CDR3 DNA: TGTGCCAGCAGTGACTCCAACGGATCTGGGGCCAACGTCCTGACTTTC
clone size: NA; J gene: TRBJ2-1; D gene: NA; V gene: TRBV7-9; CDR3 protein: CASSFGRNNEQFF; CDR3 DNA: TGTGCCAGCAGCTTCGGCAGGAACAATGAGCAGTTCTTC
clone size: NA; J gene: TRBJ2-3; D gene: NA; V gene: TRBV29-1; CDR3 protein: CSVAEQDTQYF; CDR3 DNA: TGCAGCGTTGCGGAGCAGGATACGCAGTATTTT
clone size: NA; J gene: TRBJ2-1; D gene: NA; V gene: TRBV2; CDR3 protein: CASSGTSGDYNEQFF; CDR3 DNA: TGTGCCAGCAGTGGAACGAGCGGAGATTACAATGAGCAGTTCTTC
clone size: NA; J gene: TRBJ2-5; D gene: NA; V gene: TRBV7-9; CDR3 protein: CASSSTSRGETQYF; CDR3 DNA: TGTGCCAGCAGCTCGACTAGCAGGGGAGAGACCCAGTACTTC
clone size: NA; J gene: TRBJ1-1; D gene: NA; V gene: TRBV7-9; CDR3 protein: CASTLRSGSEAFF; CDR3 DNA: TGTGCCAGCACCCTCAGGTCGGGGTCTGAAGCTTTCTTT
clone size: NA; J gene: TRBJ2-1; D gene: NA; V gene: TRBV4-2; CDR3 protein: CASSQDTVVRSVGQFF; CDR3 DNA: TGTGCCAGCAGCCAAGATACGGTCGTCCGATCGGTTGGACAGTTCTTC
clone size: NA; J gene: TRBJ1-4; D gene: NA; V gene: TRBV3-1/TRBV3-2; CDR3 protein: CASSQVSVDDEKLFF; CDR3 DNA: TGTGCCAGCAGCCAAGTGAGCGTGGATGATGAAAAACTGTTTTTT
clone size: NA; J gene: TRBJ2-2; D gene: NA; V gene: TRBV18; CDR3 protein: CASSPDDAGELFF; CDR3 DNA: TGTGCCAGCTCACCAGACGATGCCGGGGAGCTGTTTTTT
clone size: NA; J gene: TRBJ2-5; D gene: NA; V gene: TRBV7-2; CDR3 protein: CASSFVTQETQYF; CDR3 DNA: TGTGCCAGCAGCTTCGTAACTCAAGAGACCCAGTACTTC
clone size: NA; J gene: TRBJ1-6; D gene: NA; V gene: TRBV6-5; CDR3 protein: CTSSTDDWNSPLHF; CDR3 DNA: TGTACCAGCAGCACCGATGACTGGAATTCACCCCTCCACTTT
clone size: NA; J gene: TRBJ2-1; D gene: TRBD1; V gene: TRBV9; CDR3 protein: CASSVGQGSHEQFF; CDR3 DNA: TGTGCCAGCAGCGTTGGACAGGGTTCACATGAGCAGTTCTTC